The 14 T cell receptor beta chains listed next were all sequenced from one sample in a study of T cells in pancreatic ductal adenocarcinoma. No neoadjuvant therapy was given to the selected pancreatic ductal adenocarcinoma patients before their surgery. Sequenced by immunoSEQ multiplex PCR; TCRdb stores in-frame clones only, minus some. Of several thousand clones detected, 65% to 80% appear once; the ten largest clones hold 6.5% to 8.5%. Sequenced input: pancreatic tumor tissue. Receptor source: a human donor with pancreatic ductal adenocarcinoma. The donor label of this sample is uncertain.

The chain employs TRBV7-2 and TRBJ2-5; no clear D gene. The CDR3 sequence is 13 residues long. The germline gives CDR1 SGHTA, CDR2 FQGNSA. V was trimmed by 5 bases and J by 6 bases, leaving 13 bases between them. In DNA form, the CDR3 reads TGTGCCAGCAGCCATTTGGGTTTGAAGACCCAGTACTTC. Protein product: CASSHLGLKTQYF.

The chain carries TRBV6-5 and TRBJ1-2; weak D call: TRBD1 (5 bases). Looked up from germline, CDR1 is MNHEY and CDR2 is SVGAGI. This CDR3 is built from 15 residues. Trimming took 0 bases from V and 2 from J, leaving 10 bases between them. CDR3 amino acids: CASSYSQVGNYGYTF. Here the CDR3 DNA reads TGTGCCAGCAGTTACTCACAGGTCGGGAACTATGGCTACACCTTC.

This clone was recorded once. The chain combines TRBV7-9 with TRBJ2-3; D gene uncertain. V was pared by 2 bases and J by 0 bases, with 9 bases between. The germline CDR1 and CDR2 sequences are SEHNR and FQNEAQ (reference sequence). The CDR3 runs 15 residues. CDR3 region: CASSLLGSSTDTQYF. The CDR3 DNA sequence: TGTGCCAGCAGCTTATTGGGATCTAGCACAGATACGCAGTATTTT. The whole variable domain, remainder taken from reference TRBV7-9 and TRBJ2-3, is DTGVSQNPRHKITKRGQNVTFRCDPISEHNRLYWYRQTLGQGPEFLTYFQNEAQLEKSRLLSDRFSAERPKGSFSTLEIQRTEQGDSAMYLCASSLLGSSTDTQYFGPGTRLTVL.

The chain joins TRBV28 to TRBJ1-2, with D maybe TRBD1 (5 bases). Germline V lookup: CDR1 MDHEN, CDR2 SYDVKM. The CDR3 spans 14 residues. The V end was cut by 5 bases, the J end by 4 bases, with 14 bases between. The CDR3 sequence: CASSVPGPIYGYTF. In DNA, the CDR3 is TGTGCCAGCAGTGTACCGGGACCCATCTATGGCTACACCTTC.

The rearrangement uses TRBV9 and TRBJ2-2, with 12 bases matching TRBD1. Germline values: CDR1 SGDLS, CDR2 YYNGEE. V lost 6 bases to trimming and J lost 6 bases; unmatched junction nucleotides: 18. The CDR3 is made up of 19 amino acids. CDR3 nucleotides: TGTGCCAGCACCCGGGACAGGGGGCGCCGGGGTTCCGGTGCCGGGGAGCTGTTTTTT. As protein: CASTRDRGRRGSGAGELFF. The full variable domain, with the rest looked up from reference TRBV9 and TRBJ2-2, is DSGVTQTPKHLITATGQRVTLRCSPRSGDLSVYWYQQSLDQGLQFLIQYYNGEERAKGNILERFSAQQFPDLHSELNLSSLELGDSALYFCASTRDRGRRGSGAGELFFGEGSRLTVL.

This chain links TRBV5-1 with TRBJ1-4, with 10 positions matching TRBD1. CDR3 size: 15 residues. Germline-derived CDR1 and CDR2 are SGHRS and YFSETQ. Losses at the gene ends were 4 bases for V and 5 bases for J; bases not matched to a gene: 5. The CDR3 sequence is CASSAGDRGNEKLFF. The CDR3 DNA sequence: TGCGCCAGCAGCGCCGGGGACAGGGGAAATGAAAAACTGTTTTTT.

The sample holds a few counts of this clone. This rearrangement joins TRBV27 to TRBJ2-2, with 10 bases identical to TRBD2. Germline V gene sequence: CDR1 MNHEY, CDR2 SMNVEV (reference sequence). The CDR3 spans 16 residues. Losses at the gene ends were 6 bases for V and 2 bases for J; bases not matched to a gene: 6. The CDR3 nucleotides read TGTGCCAGCAGACAGGGACTAGCGTTAAACACCGGGGAGCTGTTTTTT. Translation gives CASRQGLALNTGELFF.

V is TRBV29-1 and J is TRBJ1-2, with 7 bases that match TRBD1. The CDR3 consists of 13 residues. CDR1 is SQVTM, CDR2 ANQGSEA, per germline. V shed 7 bases, J shed 5 bases, and the junction held 10 bases outside the gene matches. The chain's CDR3 is CSASQGDRYGYTF. The CDR3 nucleotides read TGCAGCGCTAGTCAGGGGGATCGGTATGGCTACACCTTC.

This chain uses TRBV27 with TRBJ2-2; D is perhaps TRBD2 (6 bases). V was clipped by 5 bases and J by 4 bases, with 14 bases between them. The V gene's germline CDR1 is MNHEY and CDR2 SMNVEV (reference sequence). The CDR3 has 15 amino acids. The CDR3 is CASSQYGGVTGELFF. CDR3 bases: TGTGCCAGCAGTCAATACGGGGGAGTCACCGGGGAGCTGTTTTTT.

The rearrangement joins TRBV7-2 to TRBJ1-3; D is uncertain. V lost 0 bases to trimming and J lost 1 base, with 7 bases between them. Per the germline V gene, CDR1 is SGHTA and CDR2 is FQGNSA. The CDR3 consists of 15 residues. DNA for the CDR3: TGTGCCAGCAGCTTAGCCACTCGGTCTGGAAACACCATATATTTT. Its protein product is CASSLATRSGNTIYF.

The chain carries TRBV7-2 and TRBJ1-4, with TRBD1 matching 8 bases. After removal of 5 bases from V and 6 bases from J, the junction contained 5 bases not matched to a gene. This CDR3 is 14 amino acids long. Germline V gene data show CDR1 as SGHTA and CDR2 as FQGNSA. CDR3 loop: CASSGHRGDEKLFF. The CDR3 coding sequence is TGTGCCAGCAGCGGTCACAGGGGGGATGAAAAACTGTTTTTT.

The sample holds one count of this clone. CDR3 region: CASSLVPGAGGREYF. CDR3 DNA: TGTGCCAGCAGCTTAGTTCCCGGGGCCGGTGGACGGGAGTACTTC. The chain carries TRBV11-3 and TRBJ2-7; D assignment may be TRBD1 or TRBD2 (5 bases each). Trimming cost V 1 base and J 11 bases, with 21 bases left between them. The CDR3 is 15 residues long. The germline V gene encodes CDR1 SGHNT and CDR2 YENEEA.

The V call is TRBV2, the J call TRBJ1-6, with 10 bases that match TRBD1. The CDR3 extends over 16 amino acids. In germline, CDR1 is SNHLY, CDR2 FYNNEI. J gave up 14 bases and V 0 bases, and 10 bases lay outside the gene matches. The DNA of the CDR3 is TGTGCCAGCAGTGAAGCGGGTCTGGGACAGGGGACGACCCTCCACTTT. Translation gives CASSEAGLGQGTTLHF.

The chain recombines TRBV7-2 with TRBJ2-2; D not certain. CDR1 is SGHTA, CDR2 FQGNSA, per germline. The CDR3 sequence is 13 residues long. Trimming left V 1 base short and J 1 base short, with 1 base between. In nucleotides, the CDR3 is TGTGCCAGCAGCTTAGAGAACACCGGGGAGCTGTTTTTT. Translation: CASSLENTGELFF.